These 17 T cell receptor beta chains came from one sample sequenced in a study of early T cells in non-severe SARS-CoV-2 infection. MiXCR, run by TCRdb on the 5' RACE reads, gives a single entry per CDR3 protein. Found here are tens of thousands of distinct CDR3 sequences, roughly 5.3% of them singletons; the top ten hold 4.5% to 5.5%. The sample comprised whole blood. The source is an adult who was a healthcare worker with PCR-confirmed SARS-CoV-2 infection or an uninfected control (not recorded which).

This clonotype was observed a handful of times. Written as DNA, the CDR3 is TGTGCCAGCAGCTTAGGGAGAGGGACTAACTATGGCTACACCTTC. As protein: CASSLGRGTNYGYTF. The chain recombines TRBV7-8 with TRBJ1-2; D is uncertain. From germline, CDR1 is SGHVS and CDR2 FQNEAQ. The V and J ends lost 1 base and 0 bases respectively, with 9 bases between them. This CDR3 spans 15 amino acids.

This clonotype was picked up many times. The genes are TRBV21-1 and TRBJ2-3. TRBV21-1 counts as a pseudogene. This CDR3 comprises 14 residues. In DNA, the CDR3 is TGTGCCAGCAGCAAAGAGGAAGCCACAGATACGCAGTATTTT. It encodes CASSKEEATDTQYF.

This clonotype was seen only a few times. The genes are TRBV28 and TRBJ2-7, with 9 bases matching TRBD1. This CDR3 has 12 residues. The V gene end was trimmed by 8 bases and the J gene end by 3 bases; junction bases not matched to a gene: 2. Looked up from germline, CDR1 is MDHEN and CDR2 is SYDVKM. The CDR3 reads CASQDRGYEQYF. The CDR3, as DNA: TGTGCCAGCCAGGACAGGGGCTACGAGCAGTACTTC.

This clonotype was observed a handful of times. The CDR3 nucleotides read TGCGCCAGCAGCCCGGCCCGGGCCGTAGAGCAGTACTTC. Translated: CASSPARAVEQYF. The chain is built from TRBV5-1 and TRBJ2-7; D unclear. Per the germline V gene, CDR1 is SGHRS and CDR2 is YFSETQ. V dropped 4 bases and J dropped 7 bases, with 15 bases sitting between them. The CDR3 extends over 13 amino acids.

This clonotype was seen ten or more times. The rearrangement joins TRBV7-6 to TRBJ2-1, with no clear D. This CDR3 region has 16 residues. V was cut by 4 bases and J by 4 bases, with 17 bases left in between. Looked up from germline, CDR1 is SGHVS and CDR2 is FNYEAQ. CDR3: CASSSPLGKGYNEQFF. The CDR3 DNA is TGTGCCAGCAGCTCCCCCTTGGGAAAGGGATACAATGAGCAGTTCTTC.

The rearrangement uses TRBV10-3 and TRBJ1-1; D unresolved. This CDR3 is built from 13 residues. Between the trimmed V and J ends, which lost 2 bases and 1 base, there was a span of 5 bases. Germline loops: CDR1 ENHRY, CDR2 SYGVKD. The CDR3, as DNA: TGTGCCATCAGTGAGGAGGGGAACACTGAAGCTTTCTTT. Translation: CAISEEGNTEAFF.

This clonotype was detected ten times or more. The CDR3 here is CASSYIRTGGAGYGYTF. As DNA, the CDR3 is TGTGCCAGCAGTTACATTCGGACAGGGGGCGCCGGGTATGGCTACACCTTC. The chain links TRBV6-5 to TRBJ1-2; 11 bases map to TRBD1. Germline V lookup: CDR1 MNHEY, CDR2 SVGAGI. V shed 2 bases, J shed 5 bases, and the junction held 10 bases outside the gene matches. The CDR3 runs to 17 residues.

This clonotype was recorded at least ten times. This chain links TRBV20-1 with TRBJ1-2; a weak D match, TRBD1 (5 bases). In germline, CDR1 is DFQATT, CDR2 SNEGSKA (reference sequence). This CDR3 is built from 13 residues. CDR3 amino acids: CRPSGGIRYGYTF. CDR3 DNA sequence: TGCAGGCCCAGTGGGGGTATTAGATATGGCTACACCTTC.

This clonotype was detected many times. V is TRBV3-1 and J is TRBJ2-2, with 8 positions matching TRBD2. With V trimmed by 5 bases and J by 5 bases, 4 bases remained unmatched. Germline V gene sequence: CDR1 LGHDT, CDR2 YNNKEL (reference sequence). The CDR3 runs to 14 residues. Here the CDR3 reads CASSGTSETGELFF. The CDR3 DNA reads TGTGCCAGCAGCGGGACTAGTGAAACCGGGGAGCTGTTTTTT.

This clonotype was counted ten times or more. The chain uses TRBV19 and TRBJ2-1, with unresolved D. V shed 1 base and J shed 2 bases, with 18 bases lying between them. Germline values: CDR1 LNHDA, CDR2 SQIVND (reference sequence). This CDR3 spans 18 amino acids. The CDR3 region is CASSIVRATGRPYNEQFF. CDR3 nucleotides: TGTGCCAGTAGTATAGTCCGGGCGACTGGGCGTCCCTACAATGAGCAGTTCTTC. Combining the CDR3 with reference TRBV19 and TRBJ2-1 gives the whole variable domain DGGITQSPKYLFRKEGQNVTLSCEQNLNHDAMYWYRQDPGQGLRLIYYSQIVNDFQKGDIAEGYSVSREKKESFPLTVTSAQKNPTAFYLCASSIVRATGRPYNEQFFGPGTRLTVL.

The table lists this clonotype with many counts. V is TRBV20-1 and J is TRBJ2-6, with a possible D match to TRBD1 (5 bases). This CDR3 contains 13 residues. Trimming stripped 3 bases from V and 2 bases from J, with 5 bases between. Germline-derived CDR1 and CDR2 are DFQATT and SNEGSKA (reference sequence). CDR3 protein: CSARTAGANVLTF. The CDR3 nucleotides are TGCAGTGCTAGGACAGCTGGGGCCAACGTCCTGACTTTC.

This clonotype was recorded many times. This rearrangement joins TRBV20-1 to TRBJ2-3; weak D call: TRBD1 (5 bases). Germline V gene sequence: CDR1 DFQATT, CDR2 SNEGSKA (reference sequence). The CDR3 extends over 12 amino acids. Deletions cut 3 bases from V and 4 bases from J, with 8 bases between. CDR3 coding DNA: TGCAGTGCTAGTCAGGGCGCAGATACGCAGTATTTT. It codes for CSASQGADTQYF.

This clonotype has ten or more counts. This chain connects TRBV13 to TRBJ2-7; possible D gene TRBD1, 5 bases. The CDR3 has 13 amino acids. The V end lost 3 bases, the J end lost 6 bases, and 12 bases lay between the germline ends. The V gene's germline CDR1 is PRHDT and CDR2 FYEKMQ (reference sequence). This chain's CDR3 is CASSFYGAREQYF. DNA for the CDR3: TGTGCCAGCAGCTTTTATGGGGCCCGCGAGCAGTACTTC.

This clonotype has at least ten counts. J is TRBJ1-4 and V is TRBV4-1, with 8 bases identical to TRBD1. The CDR3 has 16 amino acids. Germline V gene lookup returns CDR1 MGHRA and CDR2 YSYEKL. Trimming cost V 2 bases and J 10 bases; bases outside gene matches: 12. The CDR3 coding sequence is TGCGCCAGCAGCCAACATCCCGCCAGGGGGCCTGGAAAACTGTTTTTT. This translates into CASSQHPARGPGKLFF.

This clonotype was recorded at least ten times. The chain couples TRBV6-6 to TRBJ2-3; D is perhaps TRBD1 (6 bases). The CDR3 runs to 14 residues. V dropped 5 bases and J dropped 5 bases, with 14 bases sitting between them. Germline V gene sequence: CDR1 MNHNY, CDR2 SVGAGI (reference sequence). The CDR3 sequence is CASSPSTGLDTQYF. CDR3 in DNA: TGTGCCAGCAGTCCCTCGACAGGTTTAGATACGCAGTATTTT.

This clonotype was seen at least ten times. This chain links TRBV5-5 with TRBJ1-6, with D hard to call. The CDR3 is 15 amino acids. Germline V lookup: CDR1 SGHKS, CDR2 YYEKEE (reference sequence). Trimming took off 0 bases at V and 10 bases at J, with 14 bases between the two ends. The CDR3 DNA is TGTGCCAGCAGCTTGGAACGGGGTTCGGGCTCACCCCTCCACTTT. It yields the protein CASSLERGSGSPLHF.

This clonotype was picked up many times. The chain uses TRBV10-3 and TRBJ2-1, with 9 bases aligning to TRBD1. The CDR3 covers 17 residues. V shed 3 bases and J 7 bases; nucleotides not matched to a gene: 13. CDR1 ENHRY and CDR2 SYGVKD come from the germline V gene. The CDR3 loop is CAISDEYRGRIRNEQFF. CDR3 nucleotide sequence: TGTGCCATCAGTGATGAGTACAGGGGGCGAATCCGGAATGAGCAGTTCTTC.